The present T cell receptor (beta chain) was sequenced within a study of blood T cell repertoires in COVID-19. Study information: Spain, Italy and the United States supplied samples that represented acute and convalescent COVID-19. T cells, B-cell-depleted T cells, or PBMCs supplied cDNA or gDNA.

The authors' processing: Cell counts per sample came from amplifying reference gene primers. Data came from immunoSEQ multiplex PCR; TCRdb stores just in-frame clones and leaves some out. The V and J calls and clone size come from that table; D and trimming were worked out from the DNA. The data hold around 310,000 clones, with nearly 90% observed a single time. The Seattle patients joined while their infection was active and were tracked longitudinally afterward. Input material: peripheral blood. This sequence was found in a woman between 40 and 55 years old with COVID-19, enrolled during active disease.

The CDR3 region is CASSQGQTNYGYTF. CDR3 bases: TGCGCCAGCAGCCAAGGACAGACTAACTATGGCTACACCTTC. This sequence joins TRBV4-3 and TRBJ1-2; D perhaps matches TRBD1 (5 bases). The germline CDR1 and CDR2 sequences are LGHNA and YSLEER. V lost 1 base, J lost 0 bases, and 6 bases lay in between. The CDR3 loop spans 14 amino acids.